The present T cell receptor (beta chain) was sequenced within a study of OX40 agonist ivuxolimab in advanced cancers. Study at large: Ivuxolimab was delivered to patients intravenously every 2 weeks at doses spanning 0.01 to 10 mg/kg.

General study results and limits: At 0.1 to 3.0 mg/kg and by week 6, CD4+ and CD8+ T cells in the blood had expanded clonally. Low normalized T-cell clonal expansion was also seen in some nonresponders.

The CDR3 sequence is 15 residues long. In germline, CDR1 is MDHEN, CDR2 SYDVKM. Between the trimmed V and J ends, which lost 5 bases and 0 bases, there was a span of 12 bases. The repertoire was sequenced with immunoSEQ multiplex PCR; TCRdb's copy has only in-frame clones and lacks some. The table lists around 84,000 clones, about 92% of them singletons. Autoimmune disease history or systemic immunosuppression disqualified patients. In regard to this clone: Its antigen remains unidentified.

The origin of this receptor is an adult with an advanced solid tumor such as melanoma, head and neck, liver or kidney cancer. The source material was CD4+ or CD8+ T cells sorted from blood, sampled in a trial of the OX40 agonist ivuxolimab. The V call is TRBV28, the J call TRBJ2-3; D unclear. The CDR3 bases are TGTGCCAGCAGTGCCAGGCGGAGCAGCACAGATACGCAGTATTTT. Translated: CASSARRSSTDTQYF.